Reported below is one TCR beta chain. These data come from a study of cytomegalovirus exposure and HLA in healthy donors. Across the whole study: Of all 400 or so donors who were genotyped, roughly 85% belonged to the Caucasian-associated ancestry cluster.

Germline CDR1 SEHNR, CDR2 FQNEAQ (reference sequence). CDR3 length: 14 residues. V lost 6 bases, J lost 8 bases, and 12 bases stayed unmatched. A multiplex PCR was run with 60 Vbeta primers and 13 Jbeta primers. Clones were sequenced by immunoSEQ multiplex PCR, and TCRdb holds only the in-frame ones, with some missing. The sample shows about 150,000 clones, roughly 84% of them seen only once. This sequence was found in a man younger than 35 in good health and CMV-seronegative. V and J are TRBV7-9 and TRBJ1-2, with TRBD1 identical over 7 bases. The sample consisted of PBMCs. Written as DNA, the CDR3 is TGTGCCAGCAGGTACACAGGGGAAGGAAGCGGCTACACCTTC. This gives the protein CASRYTGEGSGYTF.